This T cell receptor (beta chain) was recorded in a study of cytomegalovirus exposure and HLA in healthy donors. Regarding the study as a whole: In a later analysis, a missense DCLRE1C variant was linked to TCR beta V- and J-gene trimming.

The junction had 6 bases not matched to a gene; V was cut back by 7 bases and J by 0 bases. The CDR3 is made up of 16 amino acids. Per germline, CDR1 SEHNR and CDR2 FQNEAQ (reference sequence). PCR used 60 Vbeta primers and 13 Jbeta primers. Assay used: immunoSEQ multiplex PCR; TCRdb lists only in-frame clones, some missing. The sample includes 130,000 to 150,000 clones, roughly four fifths of them seen just once. With respect to this clone: The antigen is unknown. Other DNA sequences in the sample encode the same CDR3.

The clonotype originates from a woman aged 50 to 65 in good health and CMV-seropositive. The gene calls are TRBV7-9 and TRBJ1-5; 10 bases map to TRBD1. The sequencing input was PBMCs. The CDR3 reads CASNSGQGSSNQPQHF. In DNA, the CDR3 is TGTGCCAGCAATTCGGGACAGGGGAGTAGCAATCAGCCCCAGCATTTT.